These 3 T cell receptor beta chains came from one sample sequenced in a study of Tregs in tolerant kidney transplant recipients. TCRdb keeps only in-frame clones here, not all; method: immunoSEQ multiplex PCR. The specimen's table records fewer than 55,000 clones. The source material was CD4+ T cells from blood, sampled before the transplant. The receptors come from a human donor who received a combined kidney and bone marrow transplant.

A remark on this clone: The read finishes 3 residues shy of the CDR3 end, and the germline J gene is used to complete it. The chain is built from TRBV7-2 and TRBJ1-2; 9 bases match TRBD1. Germline CDR1 is SGHTA and CDR2 is FQGNSA. CDR3 length equals 12 residues. The V gene end was trimmed by 4 bases and the J gene end by 7 bases; junction bases not matched to a gene: 1. CDR3 DNA (partial): TGTGCCAGCAGCTCGGACAGGGGTGGC. It translates to CASSSDRGG. The full CDR3 protein reads CASSSDRGGYTF.

About this clone: The sequence runs out 3 residues before the end of the CDR3; the remainder is reconstructed from the germline J gene. The chain joins TRBV7-2 to TRBJ2-3, with 10 bases fitting TRBD2. The germline V gene encodes CDR1 SGHTA and CDR2 FQGNSA. The CDR3 totals 14 residues. Trimming cost V 4 bases and J 6 bases; bases outside gene matches: 4. The CDR3 DNA, read in part, is TGTGCCAGCAGCTCCGGACTAGCGGTGGATACG. Its protein product is CASSSGLAVDT. The entire CDR3 protein reads CASSSGLAVDTQYF.

Concerning this clone: The CDR3 end lies 3 residues beyond the end of the read and is filled in from the germline J gene. The chain has TRBV11-2 and TRBJ2-3; possibly TRBD2 for D (5 bases). The CDR3 length is 13 residues. V was pared by 4 bases and J by 3 bases, with 8 bases between. Germline CDR1 and CDR2: SGHAT and FQNNGV. CDR3 sequence: CASSSDLTDTQYF. The covered CDR3 bases are TGTGCCAGCAGCTCGGACTTGACAGATACG. The complete variable domain, with remaining parts taken from reference TRBV11-2 and TRBJ2-3, reads EAGVAQSPRYKIIEKRQSVAFWCNPISGHATLYWYQQILGQGPKLLIQFQNNGVVDDSQLPKDRFSAERLKGVDSTLKIQPAKLEDSAVYLCASSSDLTDTQYFGPGTRLTVL.